This T cell receptor (beta chain) is from a study of T cell responses to AZD1222 COVID-19 vaccine. General study points: Unmutated variant regions are reportedly the target of nearly half of TCRs that are spike-specific. CD4 TCRs linked to vaccination spanned spike, dominating at 160-218 and 743-854. The peak T cell response came first, and repertoires were sampled only after it.

Libraries were prepared by immunoSEQ multiplex PCR; TCRdb keeps only in-frame clonotypes and omits some of them. The table has 150,000 to 200,000 clones, 94% seen once. Concerning this clone itself: Its antigen is currently unknown.

Germline V CDR1 and CDR2: MNHEY, SMNVEV (reference sequence). After removal of 5 bases from V and 4 bases from J, the junction contained 7 bases not matched to a gene. The CDR3 consists of 15 residues. The rearrangement joins TRBV27 to TRBJ1-5; 8 bases agree with TRBD1. The starting material was peripheral blood, obtained 28 days after the second AZD1222 dose. This TCR was recovered from an adult who received the AZD1222 COVID-19 vaccine. Here the CDR3 reads CASSPTGAGNQPQHF. CDR3 nucleotides: TGTGCCAGCAGTCCGACAGGGGCGGGAAATCAGCCCCAGCATTTT.